This is a list of T cell receptor beta chains from one sample in a study of tumor-infiltrating lymphocytes in primary liver carcinoma. MiXCR, applied by TCRdb to the multiplex PCR reads, yields one record per CDR3 protein. The sample shows around 88,000 distinct CDR3 sequences, about 70% of them seen only once. Sequenced input: tumor-adjacent normal liver tissue. These receptors were collected from a man aged 35 to 55 with primary liver carcinoma and hepatitis B virus infection. The CDR3 runs from the conserved cysteine through the conserved F or W. D genes are given only for firm matches. Rows may omit the clone size; those that give it use once, few, many or a size class.

size,V,J,D,DNA,CDR3
many,TRBV6-6,TRBJ2-2,TRBD2,TGTGCCAGCAGTTACCCGGGGGGCGGGGAGCTGTTTTTT,CASSYPGGGELFF
few,TRBV7-9,TRBJ1-4,NA,TGTGCCAGCAGCGTCAATAATGAAAAACTGTTTTTT,CASSVNNEKLFF
NA,TRBV29-1,TRBJ2-1,NA,TGCAGCGTTTTAACTCTCGCCAATGAGCAGTTCTTC,CSVLTLANEQFF
NA,TRBV19,TRBJ1-3,NA,TGTGCCAGTAGTATAGCGACAGCTGGAAACACCATATATTTT,CASSIATAGNTIYF
few,TRBV11-1,TRBJ2-1,TRBD2,TGTGCCAGCAGCCGGGGACTAGCAGGAGAAGTTGACAATGAACAGTTCTTC,CASSRGLAGEVDNEQFF
NA,TRBV6-2/TRBV6-3,TRBJ1-1,NA,TGTGCCAGCAGTTTGGGACCGAATGTAGCGTTCTTT,CASSLGPNVAFF
few,TRBV11-2,TRBJ2-1,NA,TGTGCCAGCGTATTAGGGGACCTCTGGGGACATGAGCAGTTCTTC,CASVLGDLWGHEQFF
many,TRBV4-1,TRBJ2-1,TRBD2,TGCGCCAGCAGCCAGGCGGGAGGGTACAATGAGCAGTTCTTC,CASSQAGGYNEQFF
many,TRBV6-5,TRBJ2-5,NA,TGTGCCAGCAGTTACTCAGCTGTACAGGAGCAAGAGACCCAGTACTTC,CASSYSAVQEQETQYF
NA,TRBV30,TRBJ2-1,NA,TGTGCCTGGAGTGATATCGGCTCCTACAATGAGCAGTTCTTC,CAWSDIGSYNEQFF
many,TRBV5-6,TRBJ2-5,TRBD2,TGTGCCAGCAGCTCCGGACTAGCCGAACGGGAGACCCAGTACTTC,CASSSGLAERETQYF
NA,TRBV10-2,TRBJ2-6,TRBD2,TGCGCCAACAGTGTCCTCCTAGCGGGCTCTCTCTCTGGGGCCAACGTCCTGACTTTC,CANSVLLAGSLSGANVLTF
NA,TRBV28,TRBJ1-6,NA,TGTGCCAGCAGCTTATTGGCGTGTGGCGATCCCCATAATTCACCCCTCCACTTT,CASSLLACGDPHNSPLHF
NA,TRBV7-9,TRBJ2-2,NA,TGTGCCAGCAGCTCTTCGGGAGAGCGGAACCTGTTTTTT,CASSSSGERNLFF
many,TRBV29-1,TRBJ2-1,NA,TGCAGCGTTGAGATGACGCATGAGCAGTTCTTC,CSVEMTHEQFF
NA,TRBV4-1,TRBJ2-1,NA,TGCGCCAGCACCCAGGCTGGAGGGTACAATGAGCAGTTCTTC,CASTQAGGYNEQFF
once,TRBV7-9,TRBJ2-5,TRBD2,TGTGCCAGCAGCTTAGGCCCGGGAGGAGGGGAGACCCAGTACTTC,CASSLGPGGGETQYF
many,TRBV7-8,TRBJ1-1,NA,TGTGCCAGCTCGAGGGGCGGCACTGAAGCTTTCTTT,CASSRGGTEAFF
many,TRBV11-2,TRBJ2-7,NA,TGTGCCAGCAGCTTAGAGTCTGGTAACTACGAGCAGTACTTC,CASSLESGNYEQYF
many,TRBV14,TRBJ1-1,NA,TGTGCCAGCAGCCTTTTCGGGACTTTGAACACTGAAGCTTTCTTT,CASSLFGTLNTEAFF
NA,TRBV11-2,TRBJ2-1,NA,TGTGCCAGCAGCATAGGAGCAGGAGTTCACAATGAGCAGTTTTTC,CASSIGAGVHNEQFF
NA,TRBV4-1,TRBJ2-5,NA,TGCACTAGCAGCCAAGTGTTTCCCACCGACGGAAAGACCCAGTACTTC,CTSSQVFPTDGKTQYF
NA,TRBV14,TRBJ1-4,NA,TGTGCCAGCAGCCAGGAACCGGGACACTATAATGAAAAACTGTTTTTT,CASSQEPGHYNEKLFF
NA,TRBV10-3,TRBJ1-5,TRBD1,TGTGCCATCTGTGGGTCCCTACCGGGACAGGGGAATCAGCCCCAGCATTTT,CAICGSLPGQGNQPQHF
NA,TRBV9,TRBJ2-3,TRBD2,TGTGCCAGCAGCGCGGGACTAGCGGTCACAGATACGCAGTATTTT,CASSAGLAVTDTQYF
NA,TRBV5-8,TRBJ2-5,TRBD2,TGTGCCAGCAACGGGGGGGTCTTAGGGGGACAAGAGACCCAGTACTTC,CASNGGVLGGQETQYF
many,TRBV6-1,TRBJ2-7,TRBD1,TGTGCCAGCAGTGAAGCTCAGGGACAGGGGGCGCGGAACGAGCAGTACTTC,CASSEAQGQGARNEQYF
many,TRBV6-1,TRBJ2-3,TRBD1,TGTGCCAGCAGGGACAGGGTATGGGGTGCGGGTACGCAGTATTTT,CASRDRVWGAGTQYF
NA,TRBV29-1,TRBJ2-2,TRBD2,TGCAGCGTTGGGACTAGCGCGGCGAACACCGGGGAGCTGTTTTTT,CSVGTSAANTGELFF
few,TRBV18,TRBJ2-3,TRBD2,TGTGCCAGCTCACCACCTACGGGAGGGGAAGATACGCAGTATTTT,CASSPPTGGEDTQYF
few,TRBV5-1,TRBJ2-3,NA,TGCGCCAGCAGCTTGTTTGCGGGGGCACGAGATACGCAGTATTTT,CASSLFAGARDTQYF
NA,TRBV4-1,TRBJ2-1,NA,TGCGCCAGCGGTCCACCCCTCTGGCCCTACAATGAGCAGTTCTTC,CASGPPLWPYNEQFF
NA,TRBV11-2,TRBJ2-1,NA,TGTGCCAGTAGCTTAGAAAGACGCGCCGAGCAGTTCTTC,CASSLERRAEQFF
many,TRBV12-3/TRBV12-4,TRBJ2-7,NA,TGTGCCAGCCACGGCAGGGCCTACGAGCAGTACTTC,CASHGRAYEQYF
NA,TRBV6-2/TRBV6-3,TRBJ2-1,TRBD1,TGTGCCAGCACTTCGAGCACGGGACAGGGATACAATGAGCAGTTCTTC,CASTSSTGQGYNEQFF
NA,TRBV5-1,TRBJ1-4,TRBD1,TGCGCCAGCCGACAGGGGTCGGCTGAAAAACTGTTTTTT,CASRQGSAEKLFF
NA,TRBV5-1,TRBJ2-1,NA,TGCGCCAGCAGCCACGTTGGGCTAACGAGAGGACACAATGAGCAGTTCTTC,CASSHVGLTRGHNEQFF
NA,TRBV11-2,TRBJ2-7,NA,TGTACCAGGAGCTTAGAGTCGGACGAGCAGTACTTC,CTRSLESDEQYF
few,TRBV6-1,TRBJ1-2,NA,TGTGCCAGCAGTCTTACCAGGGTATCGCCTATCCCCTATGGCTACACCTTC,CASSLTRVSPIPYGYTF
NA,TRBV6-1,TRBJ2-2,NA,TGTGCCAGCAGTGAGGAACTAGCAGTCACCGGGGAGCTGTGTTTT,CASSEELAVTGELCF
many,TRBV6-5,TRBJ1-1,TRBD1,TGTGCCAGCAGTTACAACAGGGGGCAAGGTGAAGCTTTCTTT,CASSYNRGQGEAFF
many,TRBV30,TRBJ2-3,NA,TGTGCCTGGAGTGTTGGAGGGGGGGAAGATACGCAGTATTTT,CAWSVGGGEDTQYF
NA,TRBV11-2,TRBJ2-3,NA,TGTGCCAGGAGACCCTGGCCTACTAGCACAGATACGCAGTATTTT,CARRPWPTSTDTQYF
many,TRBV24-1,TRBJ2-1,NA,TGTGCCACCAGTGACTTAGTTGGGATCGGGGAGCAGTTCTTC,CATSDLVGIGEQFF
few,TRBV30,TRBJ2-2,TRBD2,TGTGCCAGCACCAAGACTAGCGATGTGGCGGTGCGCGGGGAGCTGTTTTTT,CASTKTSDVAVRGELFF
NA,TRBV11-2,TRBJ1-5,NA,TGTGCCATCAGCAAACTTTCTTCCCGCGCAGATACGCAGCATTTT,CAISKLSSRADTQHF
NA,TRBV11-1,TRBJ2-3,TRBD2,TGTGCCAGCAGCCTCGGGACTAGCATACAAACAGATATGCAGTATTTC,CASSLGTSIQTDMQYF
once,TRBV11-2,TRBJ2-3,NA,TGCGCCGGAGGGGCAGGGGGGCCCGCAGATACGCAGTATTTT,CAGGAGGPADTQYF
NA,TRBV18,TRBJ2-1,NA,TGTGCCAACTCACTCGCCTCACTAAGGAATGAGCAGTTCTTC,CANSLASLRNEQFF